This TCR beta chain was observed in a study of T cells in Graves' hyperthyroidism and ophthalmopathy. Study-level findings and limits: Most clonotypes expanded in thyroid above 0.001 were likewise present in blood.

This clonotype was counted ten times or more. What it binds is not known. Amplification of TCR beta CDR3 regions used RNA as the template. HTBI primers were the set used in a first-round RT-PCR of the TCR CDR3. TCRdb used MiXCR to reprocess the multiplex PCR reads, holding one entry per CDR3 protein. The data contain some 510,000 distinct CDR3 sequences, about a fifth of them singletons. Patients aged 18 to 65 had newly diagnosed hyperthyroidism of under 2 months' duration. Sequencing was done on a sample of blood. This TCR came from a man aged 18 to 29 with Graves' hyperthyroidism.

CDR3 in amino acids: CASNWGNNQPQHF. In nucleotides, the CDR3 is TGTGCCAGTAATTGGGGTAACAATCAGCCCCAGCATTTT. The genes are TRBV19 and TRBJ1-5; D not resolved. Trimming shortened V by 7 bases and J by 3 bases, and 10 bases separated the two germline ends. Per germline, CDR1 LNHDA and CDR2 SQIVND (reference sequence). The CDR3 runs to 13 residues.